A selection of T cell receptor beta chains follows, all from one sample in a study of T cell responses to AZD1222 COVID-19 vaccine. The data were produced by immunoSEQ multiplex PCR, yet TCRdb's version contains in-frame clones alone and is incomplete. The sample includes around 120,000 clones, 93% of them seen just once. The material was peripheral blood, obtained 28 days after the second AZD1222 dose. The receptors come from an adult who received the AZD1222 COVID-19 vaccine. CDR3s include the opening cysteine and the closing phenylalanine or tryptophan. The D gene is left open where the match is weak. Size tells how often a clone was seen (once, few, many) or the class of an expanded clone, and some rows leave it out.

d_gene	v_gene	abundance	j_gene	CDR3nt	CDR3aa
.	TRBV6-5	.	TRBJ1-2	TGTGCCAGCAGTTCAGAAAAATCTTCATGGAGGTACACCTTC	CASSSEKSSWRYTF
.	TRBV25-1	.	TRBJ2-2	TGTGCCAGCAGTGAATTGTCTCGAGCGATATACACCGGGGAGCTGTTTTTT	CASSELSRAIYTGELFF
.	TRBV13	.	TRBJ1-1	TGTGCCAGCACGAGGGGGGAGATGAACACTGAAGCTTTCTTT	CASTRGEMNTEAFF
.	TRBV11-2	.	TRBJ1-1	TGTGCCAGCGGAATCAGGGATTGGGGCAACACTGAAGCTTTCTTT	CASGIRDWGNTEAFF
.	TRBV19	.	TRBJ2-3	TGTGCCAGTACCACTGACTTATATGCCACAGATACGCAGTATTTT	CASTTDLYATDTQYF
.	TRBV9	once	TRBJ1-1	TGTGCCAGCCCGAGCCGACAGAAGATGAACACTGAAGCTTTCTTT	CASPSRQKMNTEAFF
.	TRBV6-5	.	TRBJ1-5	TGTGCCAGCACCAACGGGGGGGGCAATCAGCCCCAGCATTTT	CASTNGGGNQPQHF
.	TRBV5-1	.	TRBJ1-2	TGCGCCAGCAGCTTAGAGGGGCAGGACTATGGCTACACCTTC	CASSLEGQDYGYTF
TRBD2	TRBV7-6	.	TRBJ2-1	TGTGCCAGCAGCGGAGGACTAGCGGGGCCCCGGGAGCAGTTCTTC	CASSGGLAGPREQFF
TRBD1	TRBV5-1	.	TRBJ2-3	TGCGCCAGCAGCGATCCGGGACAGGGAAGGTGGACGCAGTATTTT	CASSDPGQGRWTQYF
TRBD1	TRBV6-5	.	TRBJ1-3	TGTGCCAGCAGACTGGACAGGGATCGTGGAAACACCATATATTTT	CASRLDRDRGNTIYF
.	TRBV7-9	.	TRBJ2-7	TGTGCCAGCAGCTCGGACAATGCCTTCTACGAGCAGTACTTC	CASSSDNAFYEQYF
.	TRBV11-2	once	TRBJ1-3	TGTGCCAGCAGCTTAGGATCCCCAGATGGAAACACCATATATTTT	CASSLGSPDGNTIYF
TRBD2	TRBV3-1/TRBV3-2	.	TRBJ2-7	TGTGCCAGCAGCCAGGGGCTAGCGGGGGGCTCCTACGAGCAGTACTTC	CASSQGLAGGSYEQYF
.	TRBV3-1/TRBV3-2	.	TRBJ2-2	TGTGCCAGCAGGAAGAGCAACGCGAACACCGGGGAGCTGTTTTTT	CASRKSNANTGELFF
.	TRBV11-2	.	TRBJ2-7	TGTGCCAGCAGCACCCTCATCCGACGAGGCCCGAGGGAGCAGTACTTC	CASSTLIRRGPREQYF
.	TRBV5-1	.	TRBJ2-7	TGCGCCAGCAGCCCAAGGGGGGCTACCTCCTACGAGCAGTACTTC	CASSPRGATSYEQYF
.	TRBV28	.	TRBJ1-4	TGTGCCAGCAGTTTTCAAACTAATGAAAAACTGTTTTTT	CASSFQTNEKLFF
TRBD1	TRBV27	.	TRBJ1-2	TGTGCCAGCAGTTTAGAAGCCCCAGGGACAGGATCTCGAGACTATGGCTACACCTTC	CASSLEAPGTGSRDYGYTF
.	TRBV2	.	TRBJ1-1	TGTGCCAGCAGTGGTGGGGTTACTAGGAACACTGAAGCTTTCTTT	CASSGGVTRNTEAFF
.	TRBV7-9	few	TRBJ2-4	TGTGCCAGCAGCTTAGGAGGGGCCAAAAACATTCAGTACTTC	CASSLGGAKNIQYF
.	TRBV7-9	.	TRBJ2-7	TGTGCCAGCAGCTGGGGACGTAACCCCTACGAGCAGTACTTC	CASSWGRNPYEQYF
TRBD2	TRBV2	.	TRBJ2-3	TGTGCCAGCAGCCAACGAAGGGTAGCGGGACCTTCTAGTTCATGGAACACAGATACGCAGTATTTT	CASSQRRVAGPSSSWNTDTQYF
TRBD1	TRBV4-1	.	TRBJ1-1	TGCGCCAGCAGCCTCGGACAGGAGGGAATGAACACTGAAGCTTTCTTT	CASSLGQEGMNTEAFF
.	TRBV28	.	TRBJ1-4	TGTGCCAGCAGTTTATGGGCAGGGGTGAATGAAAAACTGTTTTTT	CASSLWAGVNEKLFF
TRBD2	TRBV6-2/TRBV6-3	.	TRBJ2-1	TGTGCCAGCAGCCTCGGACTAGCGGGGAACAATGAGCAGTTCTTC	CASSLGLAGNNEQFF
TRBD1	TRBV19	few	TRBJ2-7	TGTGCCAGTATGGAGACAGGGTACAACGAGCAGTACTTC	CASMETGYNEQYF
TRBD1	TRBV5-1	.	TRBJ2-7	TGCGCCAGCAGCTTGAATGTCGGGACAGGGGGTAACGAGCAGTACTTC	CASSLNVGTGGNEQYF
.	TRBV6-5	.	TRBJ2-3	TGTGCCAGCAGAACAGGGGGGGACACAGATACGCAGTATTTT	CASRTGGDTDTQYF
.	TRBV7-2	once	TRBJ2-7	TGTGCCAGCAGCTTAACGCGACCCTACGAGCAGTACTTC	CASSLTRPYEQYF
.	TRBV5-8	.	TRBJ1-5	TGTGCCAGCAGCGTAGATAGCAATCAGCCCCAGCATTTT	CASSVDSNQPQHF
.	TRBV15	.	TRBJ2-2	TGTGCCACCAGCAGTTTGGTTGTGACCGCCACGAACACCGGGGAGCTGTTTTTT	CATSSLVVTATNTGELFF
TRBD1	TRBV18	.	TRBJ1-4	TGTGCCAGCTCACCAGGCAGGGGGGCTGAAAAACTGTTTTTT	CASSPGRGAEKLFF
TRBD1	TRBV4-1	.	TRBJ2-1	TGCGCCAGCAGCCGATCACAGGACAGGGGGCTCCGCGATGAGCAGTTCTTC	CASSRSQDRGLRDEQFF
.	TRBV5-1	.	TRBJ1-2	TGCGCCAGCAGCTTGGAAGGACCTTCTAACTATGGCTACACCTTC	CASSLEGPSNYGYTF
TRBD1	TRBV27	.	TRBJ2-5	TGTGCCAGCAGTTTATGGGGACAGCCCCAAGAGACCCAGTACTTC	CASSLWGQPQETQYF
.	TRBV19	.	TRBJ1-1	TGTGCCAGTTATCCTCGTGGGGGTCAGAACACTGAAGCTTTCTTT	CASYPRGGQNTEAFF
TRBD2	TRBV10-1	.	TRBJ2-1	TGCGCCAGCAGTCCGGGACTAGCGGGGGGTACGAATGAGCAGTTCTTC	CASSPGLAGGTNEQFF
.	TRBV7-9	.	TRBJ1-4	TGTGCCAGCAGCTTAGCGGTGGTTGGTGGCCTTAATGAAAAACTGTTTTTT	CASSLAVVGGLNEKLFF
.	TRBV7-2	.	TRBJ2-7	TGTGCCAGCAGCTTACTGGCTAGTAGAATTCACGAGCAGTACTTC	CASSLLASRIHEQYF
.	TRBV4-1	.	TRBJ2-7	TGCGCCAGCAGCCAAGATTCCAGGGGCTACGAGCAGTACTTC	CASSQDSRGYEQYF
TRBD1	TRBV7-2	.	TRBJ1-2	TGTGCCAGCAGCATCGGGACAGGGTACTATGGCTACACCTTC	CASSIGTGYYGYTF
TRBD1	TRBV5-8	.	TRBJ1-1	TGTGCCAGCAGCCTGGGGGACAGGGGTACCACTGAAGCTTTCTTT	CASSLGDRGTTEAFF
.	TRBV10-3	.	TRBJ1-1	TGTGCCATCCCTGGAACTGAAGCTTTCTTT	CAIPGTEAFF
TRBD1	TRBV28	once	TRBJ1-6	TGTGCCAGCAGTGTTCCACAGGGGGGAGGAGATTCACCCCTCCACTTT	CASSVPQGGGDSPLHF
.	TRBV28	.	TRBJ1-5	TGTGCCAGCAGGTCACAGGGACGATCGGGCAATCAGCCCCAGCATTTT	CASRSQGRSGNQPQHF
.	TRBV29-1	.	TRBJ2-1	TGCAGCGTCCCGACGGGGGCTACGTTCTACAATGAGCAGTTCTTC	CSVPTGATFYNEQFF
TRBD1	TRBV5-1	.	TRBJ2-1	TGCGCCAGCAGCCCACGGGACAGGGGGTCCTACAATGAGCAGTTCTTC	CASSPRDRGSYNEQFF
.	TRBV6-5	.	TRBJ1-2	TGTGCCAGCGCCCCGGGGGGGGACTATGGCTACACCTTC	CASAPGGDYGYTF
.	TRBV27	.	TRBJ1-2	TGTGCCAGCAGTTCCCAGGCCAACTATGGCTACACCTTC	CASSSQANYGYTF
TRBD2	TRBV6-5	.	TRBJ2-2	TGTGCCAGCAGTTCCCACGGGGGAGGGACCGGGGAGCTGTTTTTT	CASSSHGGGTGELFF